There are many counts of the clone carrying this T cell receptor beta chain. What it binds is unknown. This entry comes from a study of T cells in Graves' hyperthyroidism and ophthalmopathy. Overall study: Once the initial diagnosis was made, peripheral blood was obtained before any treatment. Whole-study findings and limits: A model built on 13 V-J features separated ophthalmopathy from stable hyperthyroidism. Most clonotypes expanded in the thyroid (above 0.001) were also present in blood.

With a duration under 2 months, the hyperthyroidism was newly diagnosed in patients aged 18 to 65. From RNA transcripts, TCR beta CDR3 regions were amplified. Primed by the HTBI set, a first-round RT-PCR was run on the TCR CDR3. TCRdb reprocessed the multiplex PCR reads with MiXCR, giving one entry per CDR3 protein. The data contain 350,000 to 400,000 distinct CDR3 sequences, around 14% of them singletons. J was trimmed by 5 bases and V by 1 base; bases with no gene match: 8. This CDR3 contains 16 residues. Germline V CDR1 and CDR2: MDHEN, SYDVKM. This clonotype was sampled from a woman aged 55-69 years with Graves' hyperthyroidism. The chain uses TRBV28 and TRBJ2-1, with TRBD1 matching over 7 bases. The sample was blood. The CDR3 DNA is TGTGCCAGCAGTTTATACCGGGACAGTGGGAACAATGAGCAGTTCTTC. Amino acids: CASSLYRDSGNNEQFF. The full variable domain, completed using reference TRBV28 and TRBJ2-1, is DVKVTQSSRYLVKRTGEKVFLECVQDMDHENMFWYRQDPGLGLRLIYFSYDVKMKEKGDIPEGYSVSREKKERFSLILESASTNQTSMYLCASSLYRDSGNNEQFFGPGTRLTVL.